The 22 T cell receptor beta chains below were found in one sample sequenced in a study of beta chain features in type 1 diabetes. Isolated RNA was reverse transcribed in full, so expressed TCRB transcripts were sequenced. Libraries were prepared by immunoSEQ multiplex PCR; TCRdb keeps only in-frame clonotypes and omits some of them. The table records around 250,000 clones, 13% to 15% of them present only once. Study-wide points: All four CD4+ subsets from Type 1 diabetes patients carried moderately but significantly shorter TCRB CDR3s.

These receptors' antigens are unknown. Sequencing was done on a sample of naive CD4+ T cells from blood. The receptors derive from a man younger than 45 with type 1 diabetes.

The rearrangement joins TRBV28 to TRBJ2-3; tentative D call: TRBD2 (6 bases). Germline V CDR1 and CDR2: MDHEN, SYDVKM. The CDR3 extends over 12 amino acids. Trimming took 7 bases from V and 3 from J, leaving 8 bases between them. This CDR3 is CASMSGTDTQYF. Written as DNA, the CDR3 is TGTGCCAGCATGAGCGGGACAGATACGCAGTATTTT.

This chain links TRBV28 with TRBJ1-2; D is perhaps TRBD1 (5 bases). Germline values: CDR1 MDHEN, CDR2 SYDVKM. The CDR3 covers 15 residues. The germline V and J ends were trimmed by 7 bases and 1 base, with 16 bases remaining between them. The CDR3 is CASTTGGDSNYGYTF. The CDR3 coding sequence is TGTGCCAGCACTACCGGGGGGGATAGTAACTATGGCTACACCTTC.

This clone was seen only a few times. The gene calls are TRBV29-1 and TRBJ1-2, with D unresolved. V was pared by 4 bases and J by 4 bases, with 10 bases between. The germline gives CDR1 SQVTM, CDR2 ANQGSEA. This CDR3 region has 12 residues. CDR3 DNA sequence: TGCAGCGTTGTAACTTCCTTCTATGGCTACACCTTC. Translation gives CSVVTSFYGYTF.

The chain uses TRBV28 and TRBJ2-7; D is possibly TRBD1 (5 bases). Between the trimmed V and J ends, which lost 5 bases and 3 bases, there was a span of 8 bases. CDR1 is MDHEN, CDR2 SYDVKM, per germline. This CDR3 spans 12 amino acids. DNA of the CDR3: TGTGCCAGCAGTCTGACAGACTACGAGCAGTACTTC. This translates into CASSLTDYEQYF.

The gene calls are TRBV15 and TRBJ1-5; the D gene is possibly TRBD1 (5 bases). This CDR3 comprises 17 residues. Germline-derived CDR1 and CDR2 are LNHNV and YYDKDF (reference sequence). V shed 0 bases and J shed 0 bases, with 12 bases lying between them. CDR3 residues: CATSRDWGGPSNQPQHF. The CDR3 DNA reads TGTGCCACCAGCAGAGATTGGGGGGGTCCTAGCAATCAGCCCCAGCATTTT.

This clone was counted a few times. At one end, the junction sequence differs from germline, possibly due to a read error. In nucleotides, the CDR3 is TGTGCCAGCAGCTTATTCGCGGGCGGACCCGCCAGTTTT. Protein: CASSLFAGGPASF. V usage is TRBV7-9 and J usage is TRBJ1-4; D is ambiguous. The CDR3 loop spans 13 amino acids. Germline CDR1 is SEHNR and CDR2 is FQNEAQ (reference sequence).

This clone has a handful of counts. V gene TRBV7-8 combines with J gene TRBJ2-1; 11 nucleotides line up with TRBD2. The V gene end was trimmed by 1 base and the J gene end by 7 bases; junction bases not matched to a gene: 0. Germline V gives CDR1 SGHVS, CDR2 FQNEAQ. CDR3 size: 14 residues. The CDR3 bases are TGTGCCAGCAGCTTAGGGACTAGCGGGAATGAGCAGTTCTTC. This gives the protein CASSLGTSGNEQFF. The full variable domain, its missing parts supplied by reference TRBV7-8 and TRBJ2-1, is GAGVSQSPRYKVAKRGQDVALRCDPISGHVSLFWYQQALGQGPEFLTYFQNEAQLDKSGLPSDRFFAERPEGSVSTLKIQRTQQEDSAVYLCASSLGTSGNEQFFGPGTRLTVL.

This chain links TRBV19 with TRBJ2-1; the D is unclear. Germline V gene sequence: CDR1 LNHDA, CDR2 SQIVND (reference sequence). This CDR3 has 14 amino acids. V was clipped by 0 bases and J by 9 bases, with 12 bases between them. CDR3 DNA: TGTGCCAGTAGTATAGATCCGCGGAGTGGTGAGCAGTTCTTC. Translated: CASSIDPRSGEQFF.

Here the CDR3 reads CASSGDRENTIYF. CDR3 coding DNA: TGTGCCAGCAGTGGAGACAGGGAGAACACCATATATTTT. V and J are TRBV2 and TRBJ1-3; 7 bases line up with TRBD1. The J segment lost 7 bases and the V segment lost 4 bases, leaving 4 bases of the junction unmatched. Germline CDR1 reads SNHLY; CDR2 reads FYNNEI. This CDR3 region has 13 residues.

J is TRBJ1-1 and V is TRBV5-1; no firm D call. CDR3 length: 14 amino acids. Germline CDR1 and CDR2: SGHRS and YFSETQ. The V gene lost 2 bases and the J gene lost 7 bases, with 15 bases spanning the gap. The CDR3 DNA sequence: TGCGCCAGCAGCTTAGGTAGCCTTTTCAATGAAGCTTTCTTT. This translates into CASSLGSLFNEAFF.

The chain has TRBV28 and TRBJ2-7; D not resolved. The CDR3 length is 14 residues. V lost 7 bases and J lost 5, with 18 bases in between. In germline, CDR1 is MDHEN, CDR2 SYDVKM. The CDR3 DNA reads TGTGCCAGCACCCCCGGGTCCCCGAACCACGAGCAGTACTTC. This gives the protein CASTPGSPNHEQYF.

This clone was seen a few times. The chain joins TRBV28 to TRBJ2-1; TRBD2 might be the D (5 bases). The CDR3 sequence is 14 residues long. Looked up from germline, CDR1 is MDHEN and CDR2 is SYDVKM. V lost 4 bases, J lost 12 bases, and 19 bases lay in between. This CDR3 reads CASSSPPDSRGQFF. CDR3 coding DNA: TGTGCCAGCAGTTCCCCTCCAGACTCCCGGGGGCAGTTCTTC. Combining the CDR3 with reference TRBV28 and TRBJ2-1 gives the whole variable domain DVKVTQSSRYLVKRTGEKVFLECVQDMDHENMFWYRQDPGLGLRLIYFSYDVKMKEKGDIPEGYSVSREKKERFSLILESASTNQTSMYLCASSSPPDSRGQFFGPGTRLTVL.

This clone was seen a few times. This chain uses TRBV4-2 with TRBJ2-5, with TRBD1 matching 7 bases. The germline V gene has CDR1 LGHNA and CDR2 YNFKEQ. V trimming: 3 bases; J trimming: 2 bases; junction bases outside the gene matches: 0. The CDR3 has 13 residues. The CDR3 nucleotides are TGTGCCAGCAGCCAGGGACAGCAAGAGACCCAGTACTTC. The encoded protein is CASSQGQQETQYF.

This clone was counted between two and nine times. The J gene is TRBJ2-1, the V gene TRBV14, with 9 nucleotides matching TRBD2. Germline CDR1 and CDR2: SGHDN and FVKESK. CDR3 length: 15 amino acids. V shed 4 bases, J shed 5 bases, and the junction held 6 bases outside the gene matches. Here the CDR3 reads CASSLLAGTDNEQFF. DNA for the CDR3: TGTGCCAGCAGCCTTCTAGCGGGGACAGACAATGAGCAGTTCTTC.

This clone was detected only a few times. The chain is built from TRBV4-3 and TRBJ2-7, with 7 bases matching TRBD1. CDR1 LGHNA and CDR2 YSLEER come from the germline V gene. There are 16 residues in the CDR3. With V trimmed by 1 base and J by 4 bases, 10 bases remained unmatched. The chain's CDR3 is CASSQAPLRGQYEQYF. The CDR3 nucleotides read TGCGCCAGCAGCCAAGCCCCCCTGAGGGGGCAATACGAGCAGTACTTC.

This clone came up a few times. The CDR3 DNA reads as TGCGCCAGCAGCTTGGCCAGGCCCCTCGACGAGCAGTACTTC. Translated: CASSLARPLDEQYF. The rearrangement links TRBV5-1 to TRBJ2-7; D is unresolved. V was trimmed by 0 bases and J by 5 bases, leaving 12 bases between them. This CDR3 region has 14 residues. Per germline, CDR1 SGHRS and CDR2 YFSETQ. Full variable domain (outside the CDR3, taken from reference TRBV5-1 and TRBJ2-7): KAGVTQTPRYLIKTRGQQVTLSCSPISGHRSVSWYQQTPGQGLQFLFEYFSETQRNKGNFPGRFSGRQFSNSRSEMNVSTLELGDSALYLCASSLARPLDEQYFGPGTRLTVT.

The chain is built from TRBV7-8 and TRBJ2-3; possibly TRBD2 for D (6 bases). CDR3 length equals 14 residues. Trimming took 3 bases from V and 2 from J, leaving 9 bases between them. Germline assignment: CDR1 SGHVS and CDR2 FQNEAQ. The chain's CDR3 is CASSLGGDTDTQYF. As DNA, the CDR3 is TGTGCCAGCAGCTTGGGCGGGGACACAGATACGCAGTATTTT.

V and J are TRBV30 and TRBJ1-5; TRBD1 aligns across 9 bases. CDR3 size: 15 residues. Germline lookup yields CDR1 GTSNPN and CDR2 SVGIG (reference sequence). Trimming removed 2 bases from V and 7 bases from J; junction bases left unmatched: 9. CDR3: CAWSPGTGTEQPQHF. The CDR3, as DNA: TGTGCCTGGAGTCCCGGGACAGGGACTGAACAGCCCCAGCATTTT.

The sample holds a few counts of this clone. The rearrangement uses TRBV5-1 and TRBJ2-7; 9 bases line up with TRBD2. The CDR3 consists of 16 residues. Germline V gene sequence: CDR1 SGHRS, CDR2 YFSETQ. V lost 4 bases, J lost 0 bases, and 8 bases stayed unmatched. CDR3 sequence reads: CASSRREGPTSYEQYF. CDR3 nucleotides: TGCGCCAGCAGCCGGCGGGAGGGCCCAACCTCCTACGAGCAGTACTTC.

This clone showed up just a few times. CDR3 in amino acids: CASSQQGAAKNIQYF. The CDR3 DNA follows: TGTGCCAGCAGCCAGCAGGGGGCGGCCAAAAACATTCAGTACTTC. The chain carries TRBV5-6 and TRBJ2-4; TRBD1 matches at 8 bases. The germline V gene encodes CDR1 SGHDT and CDR2 YYEEEE. CDR3 size: 15 residues. Trimming took 4 bases from V and 1 from J; bases not matched to a gene: 4.

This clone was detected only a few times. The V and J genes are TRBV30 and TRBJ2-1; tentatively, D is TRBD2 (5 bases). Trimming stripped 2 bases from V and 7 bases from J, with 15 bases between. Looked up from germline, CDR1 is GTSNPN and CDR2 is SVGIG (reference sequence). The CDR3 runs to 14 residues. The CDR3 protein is CAWSRGPMGNEQFF. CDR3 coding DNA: TGTGCCTGGAGTCGAGGGCCGATGGGTAATGAGCAGTTCTTC.

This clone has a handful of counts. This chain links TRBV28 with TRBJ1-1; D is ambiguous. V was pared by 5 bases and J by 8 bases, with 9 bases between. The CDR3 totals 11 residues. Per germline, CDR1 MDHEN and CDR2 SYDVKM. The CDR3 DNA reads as TGTGCCAGCAGTGTAGTCAACGAAGCTTTCTTT. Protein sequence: CASSVVNEAFF.